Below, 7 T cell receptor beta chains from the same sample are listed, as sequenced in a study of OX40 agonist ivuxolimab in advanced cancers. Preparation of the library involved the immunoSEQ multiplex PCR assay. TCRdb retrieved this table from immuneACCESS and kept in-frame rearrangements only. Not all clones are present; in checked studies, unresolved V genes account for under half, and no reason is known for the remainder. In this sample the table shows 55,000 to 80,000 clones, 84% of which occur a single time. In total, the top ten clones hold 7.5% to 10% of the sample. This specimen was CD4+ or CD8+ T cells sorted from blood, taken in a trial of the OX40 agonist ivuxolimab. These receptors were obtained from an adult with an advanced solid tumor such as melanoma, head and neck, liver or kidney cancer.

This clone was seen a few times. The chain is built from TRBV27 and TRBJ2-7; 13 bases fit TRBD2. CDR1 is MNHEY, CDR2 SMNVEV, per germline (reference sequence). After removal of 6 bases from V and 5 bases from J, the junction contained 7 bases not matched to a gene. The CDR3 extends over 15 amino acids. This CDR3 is CASSPWTSGSNEQYF. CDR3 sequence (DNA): TGTGCCAGCAGCCCATGGACTAGCGGGAGCAACGAGCAGTACTTC.

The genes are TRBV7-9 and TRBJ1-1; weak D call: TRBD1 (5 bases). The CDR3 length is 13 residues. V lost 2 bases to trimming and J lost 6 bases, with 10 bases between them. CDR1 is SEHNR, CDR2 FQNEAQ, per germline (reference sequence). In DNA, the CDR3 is TGTGCCAGCAGCTTATATGGGGCCGCTGAAGCTTTCTTT. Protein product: CASSLYGAAEAFF.

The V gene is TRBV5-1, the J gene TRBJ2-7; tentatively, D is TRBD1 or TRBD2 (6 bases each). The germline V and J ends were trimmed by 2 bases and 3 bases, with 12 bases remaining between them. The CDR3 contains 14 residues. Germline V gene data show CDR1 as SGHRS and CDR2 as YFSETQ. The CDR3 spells CASSLTGADYEQYF. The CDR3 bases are TGCGCCAGCAGCTTAACGGGGGCGGACTACGAGCAGTACTTC.

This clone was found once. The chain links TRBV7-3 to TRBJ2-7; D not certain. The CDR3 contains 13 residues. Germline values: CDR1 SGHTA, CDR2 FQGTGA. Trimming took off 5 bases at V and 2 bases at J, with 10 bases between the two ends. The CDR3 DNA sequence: TGTGCCAGCAGCCCCGGTCCCACCTACGAGCAGTACTTC. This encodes CASSPGPTYEQYF.

The CDR3 sequence is CASSLQGVSGNTIYF. Here the CDR3 DNA reads TGTGCCAGCTCACTACAGGGCGTCTCTGGAAACACCATATATTTT. This chain joins TRBV18 and TRBJ1-3; possible D gene TRBD1, 6 bases. V lost 4 bases to trimming and J lost 0 bases, with 10 bases between them. This CDR3 is built from 15 residues. Germline-derived CDR1 and CDR2 are KGHSH and LQKENI.

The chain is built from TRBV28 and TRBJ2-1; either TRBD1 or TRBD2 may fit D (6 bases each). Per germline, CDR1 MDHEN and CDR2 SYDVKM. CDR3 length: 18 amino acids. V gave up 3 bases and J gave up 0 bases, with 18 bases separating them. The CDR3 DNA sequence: TGTGCCAGCAGTTTGGACCTCAAGGGGGGACCCTCCTACAATGAGCAGTTCTTC. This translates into CASSLDLKGGPSYNEQFF.

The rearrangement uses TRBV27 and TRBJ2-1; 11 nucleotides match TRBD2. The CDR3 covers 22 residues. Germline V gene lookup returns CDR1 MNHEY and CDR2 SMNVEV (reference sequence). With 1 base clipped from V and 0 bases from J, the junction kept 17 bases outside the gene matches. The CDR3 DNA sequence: TGTGCCAGCAGTTTATTACGGACTAGCGGGTTGATTTCATCGAGCTCCTACAATGAGCAGTTCTTC. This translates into CASSLLRTSGLISSSSYNEQFF.